These 3 T cell receptor beta chains came from one sample sequenced in a study of cytomegalovirus exposure and HLA in healthy donors. The PCR made use of 60 Vbeta and 13 Jbeta primers. Profiling relied on immunoSEQ multiplex PCR, and the TCRdb table lists in-frame clones only, not all of them. Among 150,000 or so clones listed, around 74% were seen once. Sequences were obtained from PBMCs. These receptors were collected from a young man in good health and CMV-seropositive.

This chain uses TRBV27 with TRBJ1-2; a possible D gene is TRBD1 (6 bases). The V end lost 5 bases, the J end lost 4 bases, and 11 bases lay between the germline ends. This CDR3 has 13 residues. The germline V gene encodes CDR1 MNHEY and CDR2 SMNVEV (reference sequence). The CDR3 loop is CASSLTGTYGYTF. The CDR3 DNA follows: TGTGCCAGCAGTCTTACAGGGACCTATGGCTACACCTTC.

CDR3 sequence reads: CASSTHYEQYF. CDR3 bases: TGTGCCAGCAGTACTCACTACGAGCAGTACTTC. V usage is TRBV2 and J usage is TRBJ2-7, with D unclear. This CDR3 contains 11 residues. Looked up from germline, CDR1 is SNHLY and CDR2 is FYNNEI. Deletions cut 5 bases from V and 3 bases from J, with 5 bases between.

The chain carries TRBV7-9 and TRBJ2-3; no definite D call. The CDR3 loop spans 13 amino acids. V gave up 3 bases and J gave up 5 bases, with 9 bases separating them. Looked up from germline, CDR1 is SEHNR and CDR2 is FQNEAQ (reference sequence). CDR3 region: CASSFSALDTQYF. As DNA, the CDR3 is TGTGCCAGCAGCTTTAGTGCGCTAGATACGCAGTATTTT.